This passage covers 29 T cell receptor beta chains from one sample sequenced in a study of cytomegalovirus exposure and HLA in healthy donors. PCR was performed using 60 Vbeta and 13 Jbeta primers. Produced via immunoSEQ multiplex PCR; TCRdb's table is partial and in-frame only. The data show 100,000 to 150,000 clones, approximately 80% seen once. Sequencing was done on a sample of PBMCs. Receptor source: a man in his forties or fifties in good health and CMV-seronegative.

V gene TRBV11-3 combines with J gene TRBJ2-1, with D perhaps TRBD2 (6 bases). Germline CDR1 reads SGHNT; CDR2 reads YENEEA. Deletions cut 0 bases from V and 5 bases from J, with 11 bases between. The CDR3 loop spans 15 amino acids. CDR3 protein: CASSLDWASDNEQFF. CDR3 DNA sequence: TGTGCCAGCAGCTTAGATTGGGCTAGCGACAATGAGCAGTTCTTC.

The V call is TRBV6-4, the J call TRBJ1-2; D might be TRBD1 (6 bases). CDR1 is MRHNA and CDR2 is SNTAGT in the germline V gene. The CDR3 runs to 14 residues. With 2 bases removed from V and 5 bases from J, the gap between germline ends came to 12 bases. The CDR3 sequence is CASSDTGQGYGYTF. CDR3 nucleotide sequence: TGTGCCAGCAGTGACACCGGGCAGGGGTATGGCTACACCTTC.

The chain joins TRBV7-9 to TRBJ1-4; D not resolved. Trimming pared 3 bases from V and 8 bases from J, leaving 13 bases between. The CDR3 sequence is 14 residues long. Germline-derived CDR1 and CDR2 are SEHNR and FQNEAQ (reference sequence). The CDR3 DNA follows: TGTGCCAGCAGCTTCGGCGGTTACGGGGAAAAACTGTTTTTT. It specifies CASSFGGYGEKLFF.

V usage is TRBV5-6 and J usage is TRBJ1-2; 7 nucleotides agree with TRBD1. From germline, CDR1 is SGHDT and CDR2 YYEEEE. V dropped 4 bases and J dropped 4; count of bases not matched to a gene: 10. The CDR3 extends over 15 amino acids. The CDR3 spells CASSRIRDSTYGYTF. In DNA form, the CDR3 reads TGTGCCAGCAGCAGGATCCGGGACAGTACCTATGGCTACACCTTC.

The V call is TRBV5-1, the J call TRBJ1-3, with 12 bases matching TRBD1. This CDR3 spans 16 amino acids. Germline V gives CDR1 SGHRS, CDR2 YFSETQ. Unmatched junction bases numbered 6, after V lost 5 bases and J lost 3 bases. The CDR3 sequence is CASSPGTGGVGNTIYF. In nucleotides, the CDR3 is TGCGCCAGCAGTCCCGGGACAGGGGGCGTTGGAAACACCATATATTTT.

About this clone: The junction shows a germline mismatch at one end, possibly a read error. The CDR3 reads CAWSRGNAGELFF. CDR3 nucleotide sequence: TGTGCCTGGAGTAGAGGGAACGCCGGGGAGCTGTTTTTT. This chain uses TRBV30 with TRBJ2-2; tentatively, D is TRBD2 (5 bases). Germline values: CDR1 GTSNPN, CDR2 SVGIG (reference sequence). There are 13 residues in the CDR3.

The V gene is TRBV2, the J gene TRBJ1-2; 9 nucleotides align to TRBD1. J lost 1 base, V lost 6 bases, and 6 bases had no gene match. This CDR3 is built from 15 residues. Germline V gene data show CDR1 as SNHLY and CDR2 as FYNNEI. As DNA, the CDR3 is TGTGCCAGCAGGTTACAGGGGGCCATTAACTATGGCTACACCTTC. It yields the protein CASRLQGAINYGYTF.

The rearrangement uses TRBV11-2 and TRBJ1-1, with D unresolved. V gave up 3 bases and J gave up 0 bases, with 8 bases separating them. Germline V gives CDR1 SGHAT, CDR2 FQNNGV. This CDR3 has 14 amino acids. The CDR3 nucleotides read TGTGCCAGCAGCTTTAGAGGGATGAACACTGAAGCTTTCTTT. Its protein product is CASSFRGMNTEAFF.

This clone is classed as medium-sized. The CDR3 nucleotides are TGTGCCAGCAGTGCAGATAGCAATCAGCCCCAGCATTTT. Amino acids: CASSADSNQPQHF. This chain uses TRBV6-4 with TRBJ1-5; D ambiguous. The germline V and J ends were trimmed by 4 bases and 0 bases, with 4 bases remaining between them. The CDR3 covers 13 residues. Germline CDR1 and CDR2: MRHNA and SNTAGT.

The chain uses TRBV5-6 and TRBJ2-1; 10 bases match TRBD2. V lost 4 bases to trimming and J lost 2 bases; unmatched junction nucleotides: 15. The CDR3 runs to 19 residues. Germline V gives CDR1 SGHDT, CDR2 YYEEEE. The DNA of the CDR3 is TGTGCCAGCAGCCTAACCACACTAGCGGGGAACCCTACCTACAATGAGCAGTTCTTC. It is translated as CASSLTTLAGNPTYNEQFF.

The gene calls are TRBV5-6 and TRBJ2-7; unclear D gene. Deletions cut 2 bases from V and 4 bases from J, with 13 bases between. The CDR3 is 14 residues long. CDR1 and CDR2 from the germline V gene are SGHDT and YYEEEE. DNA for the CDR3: TGTGCCAGCAGCTTAGTCCAGGCGAAATACGAGCAGTACTTC. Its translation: CASSLVQAKYEQYF.

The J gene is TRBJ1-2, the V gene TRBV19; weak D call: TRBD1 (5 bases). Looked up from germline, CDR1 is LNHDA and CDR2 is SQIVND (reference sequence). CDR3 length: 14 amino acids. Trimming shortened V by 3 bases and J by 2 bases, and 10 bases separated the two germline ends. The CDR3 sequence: CASSISDSNYGYTF. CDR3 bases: TGTGCCAGTAGTATTTCCGACAGCAACTATGGCTACACCTTC.

The CDR3 here is CTSSLNPPGQGSNTGELFF. CDR3 DNA sequence: TGCACCAGCAGCCTCAACCCCCCGGGACAGGGATCGAACACCGGGGAGCTGTTTTTT. The chain joins TRBV1 to TRBJ2-2; TRBD1 is the table's D call, not checked against the DNA. TRBV1 is a recognized pseudogene. This CDR3 region has 19 residues.

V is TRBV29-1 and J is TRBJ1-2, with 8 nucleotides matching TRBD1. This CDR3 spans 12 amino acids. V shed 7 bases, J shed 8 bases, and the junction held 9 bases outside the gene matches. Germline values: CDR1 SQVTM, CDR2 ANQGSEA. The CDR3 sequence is CSALDRVDGYTF. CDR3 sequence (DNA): TGCAGCGCCCTGGACAGGGTGGACGGCTACACCTTC.

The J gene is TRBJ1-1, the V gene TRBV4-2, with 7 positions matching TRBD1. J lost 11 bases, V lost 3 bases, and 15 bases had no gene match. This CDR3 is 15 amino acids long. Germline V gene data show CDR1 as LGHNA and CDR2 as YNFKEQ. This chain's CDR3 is CASSQGTQGGERAFF. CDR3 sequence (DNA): TGTGCCAGCAGCCAGGGGACTCAGGGGGGAGAAAGGGCTTTCTTT.

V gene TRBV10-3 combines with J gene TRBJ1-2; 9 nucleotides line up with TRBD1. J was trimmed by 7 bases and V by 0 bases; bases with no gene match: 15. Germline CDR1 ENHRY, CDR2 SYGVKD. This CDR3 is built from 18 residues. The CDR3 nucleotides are TGTGCCATCAGTGAGTCGACCTTCAGCGGGACAGGGAGGCGTGGCTACACCTTC. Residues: CAISESTFSGTGRRGYTF.

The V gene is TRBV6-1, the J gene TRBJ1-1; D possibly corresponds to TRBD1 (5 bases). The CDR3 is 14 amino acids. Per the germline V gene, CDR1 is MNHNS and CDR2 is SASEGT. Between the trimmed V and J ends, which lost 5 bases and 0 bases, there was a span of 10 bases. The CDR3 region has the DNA TGTGCCAGCAGTCGAGCGGGGGTGAACACTGAAGCTTTCTTT. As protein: CASSRAGVNTEAFF.

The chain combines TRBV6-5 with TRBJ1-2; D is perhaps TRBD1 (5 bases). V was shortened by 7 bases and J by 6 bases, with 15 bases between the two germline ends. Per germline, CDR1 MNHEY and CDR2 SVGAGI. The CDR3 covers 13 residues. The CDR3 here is CASTVGRGHGYTF. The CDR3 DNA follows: TGTGCCAGCACCGTGGGGCGGGGCCATGGCTACACCTTC.

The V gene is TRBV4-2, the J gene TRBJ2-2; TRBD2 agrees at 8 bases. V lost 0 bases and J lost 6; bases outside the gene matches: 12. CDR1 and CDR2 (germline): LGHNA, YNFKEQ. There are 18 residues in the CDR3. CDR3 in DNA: TGTGCCAGCAGCCAAGATCCTTTGTTGGGACTAGGGTCCGGGGAGCTGTTTTTT. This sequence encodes CASSQDPLLGLGSGELFF.

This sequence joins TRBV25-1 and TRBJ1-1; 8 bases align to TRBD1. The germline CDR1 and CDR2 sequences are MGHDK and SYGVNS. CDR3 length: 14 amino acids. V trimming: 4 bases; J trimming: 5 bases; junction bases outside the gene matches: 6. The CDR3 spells CASSVDRVGTEAFF. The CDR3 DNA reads TGTGCCAGCAGTGTGGACAGGGTTGGGACTGAAGCTTTCTTT.

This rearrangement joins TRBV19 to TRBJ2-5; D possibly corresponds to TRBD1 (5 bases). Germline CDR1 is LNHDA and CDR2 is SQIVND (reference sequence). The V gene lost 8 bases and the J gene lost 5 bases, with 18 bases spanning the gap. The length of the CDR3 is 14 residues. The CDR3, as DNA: TGTGCCAGTTTTCCAGGGCTACGGGTGGAGACCCAGTACTTC. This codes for CASFPGLRVETQYF.

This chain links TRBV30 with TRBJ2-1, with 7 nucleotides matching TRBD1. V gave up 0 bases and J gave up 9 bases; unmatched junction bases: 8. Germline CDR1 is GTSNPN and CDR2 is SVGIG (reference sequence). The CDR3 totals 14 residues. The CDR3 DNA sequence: TGTGCCTGGAGTGTGTTGACAGGGTTAAGTGAGCAGTTCTTC. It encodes CAWSVLTGLSEQFF.

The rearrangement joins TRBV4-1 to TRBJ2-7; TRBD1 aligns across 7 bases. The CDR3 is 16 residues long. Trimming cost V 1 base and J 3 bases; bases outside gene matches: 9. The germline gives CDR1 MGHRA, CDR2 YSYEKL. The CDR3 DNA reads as TGCGCCAGCAGCCAAGGTTGGGGCAGGGGGTTCTACGAGCAGTACTTC. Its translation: CASSQGWGRGFYEQYF.

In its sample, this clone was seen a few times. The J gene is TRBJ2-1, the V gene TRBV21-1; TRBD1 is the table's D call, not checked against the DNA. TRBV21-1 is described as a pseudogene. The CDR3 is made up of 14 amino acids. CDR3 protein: CASSKWAGVNEQFF. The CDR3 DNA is TGTGCCAGCAGCAAGTGGGCAGGGGTCAATGAGCAGTTCTTC.

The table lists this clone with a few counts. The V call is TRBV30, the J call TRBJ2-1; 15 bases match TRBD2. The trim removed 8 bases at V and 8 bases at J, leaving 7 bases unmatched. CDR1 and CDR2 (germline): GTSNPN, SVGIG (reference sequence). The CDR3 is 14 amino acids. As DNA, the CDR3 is TGTGCCCAAGTCCGGACTAGCGGGGGGGATGAGCAGTTCTTC. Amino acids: CAQVRTSGGDEQFF.

The chain's CDR3 is CASSRGQGDEAFF. CDR3 bases: TGTGCCAGCTCCCGGGGACAGGGGGATGAAGCTTTCTTT. This sequence joins TRBV18 and TRBJ1-1; TRBD1 matches at 11 bases. V lost 6 bases, J lost 7 bases, and 4 bases stayed unmatched. Germline CDR1 reads KGHSH; CDR2 reads LQKENI. The CDR3 consists of 13 residues.

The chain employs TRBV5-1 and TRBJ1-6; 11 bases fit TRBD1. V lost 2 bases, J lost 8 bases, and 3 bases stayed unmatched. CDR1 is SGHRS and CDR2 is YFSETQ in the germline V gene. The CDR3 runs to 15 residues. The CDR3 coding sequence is TGCGCCAGCAGCTTTTGGACAGGGGGCGATTCACCCCTCCACTTT. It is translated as CASSFWTGGDSPLHF. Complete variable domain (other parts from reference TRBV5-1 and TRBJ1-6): KAGVTQTPRYLIKTRGQQVTLSCSPISGHRSVSWYQQTPGQGLQFLFEYFSETQRNKGNFPGRFSGRQFSNSRSEMNVSTLELGDSALYLCASSFWTGGDSPLHFGNGTRLTVT.

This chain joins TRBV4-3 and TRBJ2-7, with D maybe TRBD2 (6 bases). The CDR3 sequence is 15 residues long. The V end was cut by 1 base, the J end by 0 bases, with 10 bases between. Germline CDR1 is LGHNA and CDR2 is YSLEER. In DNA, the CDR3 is TGCGCCAGCAGCCAAGTGGAGGGTAGCTCCTACGAGCAGTACTTC. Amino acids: CASSQVEGSSYEQYF.

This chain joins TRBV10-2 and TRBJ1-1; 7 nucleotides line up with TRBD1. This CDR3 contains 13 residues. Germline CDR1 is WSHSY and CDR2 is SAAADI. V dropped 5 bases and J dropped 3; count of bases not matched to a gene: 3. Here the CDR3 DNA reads TGCGCCAGCAGTCCAACAGGGGACACTGAAGCTTTCTTT. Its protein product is CASSPTGDTEAFF.